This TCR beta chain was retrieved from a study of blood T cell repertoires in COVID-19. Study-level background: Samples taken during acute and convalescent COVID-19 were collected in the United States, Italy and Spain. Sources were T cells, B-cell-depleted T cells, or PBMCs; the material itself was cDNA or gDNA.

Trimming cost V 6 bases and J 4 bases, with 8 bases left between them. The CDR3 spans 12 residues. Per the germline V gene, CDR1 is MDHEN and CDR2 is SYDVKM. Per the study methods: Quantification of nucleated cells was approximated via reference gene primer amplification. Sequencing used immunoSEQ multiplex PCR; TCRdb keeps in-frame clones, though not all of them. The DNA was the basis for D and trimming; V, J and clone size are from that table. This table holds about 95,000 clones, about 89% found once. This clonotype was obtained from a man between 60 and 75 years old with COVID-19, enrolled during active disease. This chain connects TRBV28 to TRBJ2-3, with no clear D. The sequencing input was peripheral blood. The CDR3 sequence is CASSPRADTQYF. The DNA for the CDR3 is TGTGCCAGCAGCCCGAGAGCAGATACGCAGTATTTT.